One sample yielded the 5 T cell receptor beta chains listed below, sequenced in a study of T-cell reconstitution after alpha-beta-depleted transplantation in children (dated by TCRdb to the mid-2010s). Library prep was done by PCR. TCRdb shows the sequencer as Illumina HiSeq 2500. TCR libraries were prepared with molecular barcoding, using unique molecular identifiers to normalize TCRbeta repertoire quantification. The public reads were run again by TCRdb, first through fastp at Q25 and then through MiXCR, and only productive beta chains were kept. Identical CDR3 protein sequences are pooled into one entry, listed with their most common genes and DNA. Counted in this sample were 400,000 to 500,000 distinct CDR3 sequences; approximately 11% of them appeared once. About 5% of the sample rests with the top ten. Sequenced here: PBMCs from the stem cell graft donor, sampled from the stem cell graft. Receptor source: a human donor who donated a stem cell graft to a child with acute myeloid leukemia.

This clonotype was picked up a small number of times. The chain carries TRBV29-1 and TRBJ2-3; D might be TRBD1 (5 bases). The CDR3 spans 13 residues. Trimming shortened V by 6 bases and J by 1 base, and 11 bases separated the two germline ends. Germline V gives CDR1 SQVTM, CDR2 ANQGSEA. For the CDR3, the DNA is TGCAGCGTCGGTCAACAGGGCACAGATACGCAGTATTTT. Translation: CSVGQQGTDTQYF.

This clonotype was picked up many times. This rearrangement joins TRBV7-2 to TRBJ2-5, with D possibly matching TRBD1 (5 bases). The CDR3 contains 13 residues. Germline V gene data show CDR1 as SGHTA and CDR2 as FQGNSA. Trimming removed 7 bases from V and 7 bases from J, with 16 bases in between. The CDR3 protein is CASTFRLQGTQYF. The CDR3 DNA reads TGTGCCAGCACCTTCCGACTGCAGGGGACCCAGTACTTC.

This clonotype was counted only a few times. This chain connects TRBV7-2 to TRBJ1-4, with 7 bases aligning to TRBD1. V was clipped by 1 base and J by 7 bases; unmatched bases: 6. This CDR3 has 15 amino acids. Germline V gene lookup returns CDR1 SGHTA and CDR2 FQGNSA. CDR3: CASSLDGTEAEKLFF. CDR3 in DNA: TGTGCCAGCAGCTTAGATGGGACAGAGGCTGAAAAACTGTTTTTT.

Only a few counts were recorded for this clonotype. V and J are TRBV20-1 and TRBJ2-5; D is perhaps TRBD2 (5 bases). The CDR3 is made up of 13 amino acids. With 1 base removed from V and 1 base from J, the gap between germline ends came to 7 bases. Germline assignment: CDR1 DFQATT and CDR2 SNEGSKA (reference sequence). The CDR3 protein is CSARAGFQETQYF. CDR3 coding DNA: TGCAGTGCTAGAGCGGGGTTCCAAGAGACCCAGTACTTC.

There are a few counts of this clonotype. V is TRBV29-1 and J is TRBJ2-2, with 9 bases fitting TRBD1. The CDR3 runs 16 residues. Losses at the gene ends were 6 bases for V and 0 bases for J; bases not matched to a gene: 8. The V gene's germline CDR1 is SQVTM and CDR2 ANQGSEA. This chain's CDR3 is CSVVPGQGPNTGELFF. DNA for the CDR3: TGCAGCGTAGTCCCGGGACAGGGACCGAACACCGGGGAGCTGTTTTTT.